This T cell receptor (beta chain) was sequenced in a study of persistence of HIV-infected CD4 T cells. This CDR3 region has 13 residues. Trimming removed 5 bases at V and 2 bases at J, with 12 bases between. Germline lookup yields CDR1 SQVTM and CDR2 ANQGSEA. Points on this clone: Its target is unknown.

Cells were stimulated with CMV-infected fibroblast lysates at approximately 10 ug/mL. CD40L/CD69 double-negative CD45RO-high memory CD4+ T cells were collected. The libraries were made with immunoSEQ version 4 in survey mode. Produced via immunoSEQ multiplex PCR; TCRdb's table is partial and in-frame only. The top ten hold around 1.5% of the sample, which has some 41,000 clones, approximately 80% seen once. Material: CD4+ T cells sorted from PBMCs after roughly 18-hour stimulation, obtained from a patient who received antiretroviral therapy. The chain joins TRBV29-1 to TRBJ1-1; no firm D call. This TCR was sampled from an adult man with HIV who was CMV-seropositive. This CDR3 is CSVKEQSNTEAFF. CDR3 in DNA: TGCAGCGTTAAGGAACAGTCCAACACTGAAGCTTTCTTT.